Each of the 24 T cell receptor beta chains below was sequenced from the same sample in a study of blood T cells in healthy people across ages. PCR was performed a second time for roughly 6 to 12 cycles using a sample-barcoded 5' primer and a J-beta primer mix. In TCRdb, the 5' RACE reads were re-called with MiXCR into one record per CDR3 protein. The table records over 500,000 distinct CDR3 sequences, 40% to 65% of them present only once. Sample: blood. These receptor sequences come from a woman older than 75 in good health.

This clonotype was found many times. This chain links TRBV9 with TRBJ2-7; 7 bases agree with TRBD2. Germline V gene sequence: CDR1 SGDLS, CDR2 YYNGEE. This CDR3 has 15 amino acids. V lost 4 bases to trimming and J lost 2 bases; unmatched junction nucleotides: 9. This CDR3 is CASSPTPGLAYEQYF. Written as DNA, the CDR3 is TGTGCCAGCAGCCCAACCCCTGGACTAGCCTACGAGCAGTACTTC.

This chain links TRBV28 with TRBJ1-2; D ambiguous. Germline CDR1 is MDHEN and CDR2 is SYDVKM. V lost 1 base and J lost 6, with 15 bases in between. The CDR3 runs to 15 residues. CDR3 region: CASSLSAGSLHGYTF. In DNA form, the CDR3 reads TGTGCCAGCAGTTTATCGGCAGGATCCTTGCATGGCTACACCTTC.

The J gene is TRBJ2-1, the V gene TRBV28, with D perhaps matching TRBD2 (5 bases). Trimming removed 7 bases from V and 9 bases from J, with 19 bases in between. CDR1 is MDHEN, CDR2 SYDVKM, per germline. The CDR3 runs to 14 residues. The CDR3 is CASMEGGRPGEQFF. The DNA for the CDR3 is TGTGCCAGCATGGAAGGAGGTCGCCCGGGTGAGCAGTTCTTC.

The chain links TRBV20-1 to TRBJ2-5, with 11 nucleotides matching TRBD1. J was trimmed by 4 bases and V by 3 bases; bases with no gene match: 10. CDR1 is DFQATT, CDR2 SNEGSKA, per germline (reference sequence). The CDR3 covers 16 residues. The CDR3, as DNA: TGCAGTGCTAGTCCGGGACAGGGGGTTGTTGGAGAGACCCAGTACTTC. Its translation: CSASPGQGVVGETQYF.

The chain has TRBV4-2 and TRBJ2-5; weak D call: TRBD2 (6 bases). Trimming removed 0 bases from V and 6 bases from J, with 17 bases in between. This CDR3 is 16 amino acids long. CDR1 LGHNA and CDR2 YNFKEQ come from the germline V gene. The CDR3 is CASSQDPGGEEKTQYF. The CDR3 nucleotides read TGTGCCAGCAGCCAAGATCCAGGAGGGGAAGAGAAGACCCAGTACTTC.

This chain connects TRBV9 to TRBJ2-3; tentative D call: TRBD2 (6 bases). The CDR3 runs 15 residues. V gave up 4 bases and J gave up 3 bases, with 15 bases separating them. CDR1 and CDR2 from the germline V gene are SGDLS and YYNGEE. The CDR3 loop reads CASSPQAGVTDTQYF. The CDR3 region has the DNA TGTGCCAGCAGCCCACAAGCGGGTGTAACAGATACGCAGTATTTT.

Remarks on this clonotype: This sequence may be a read error, since a much larger clone differs from it by one base. The V and J genes are TRBV7-2 and TRBJ2-5; tentative D call: TRBD2 (6 bases). Germline V gene lookup returns CDR1 SGHTA and CDR2 FQGNSA. The CDR3 loop spans 15 amino acids. Deletions cut 1 base from V and 13 bases from J, with 22 bases between. The CDR3 loop is CASSLDIGTHVGGYF. The CDR3 DNA follows: TGTGCCAGCAGCTTAGATATCGGGACCCATGTGGGGGGGTACTTC.

The rearrangement links TRBV10-3 to TRBJ1-1; the D is unclear. V was cut by 8 bases and J by 6 bases, with 19 bases left in between. Germline loops: CDR1 ENHRY, CDR2 SYGVKD. The CDR3 contains 14 residues. The CDR3 spells CAIGSQRGVAEAFF. The CDR3 bases are TGTGCCATCGGGTCTCAGAGAGGCGTCGCTGAAGCTTTCTTT.

The chain couples TRBV5-1 to TRBJ2-7; no reliable D call. Trimming shortened V by 3 bases and J by 2 bases, and 18 bases separated the two germline ends. This CDR3 contains 16 residues. Germline V lookup: CDR1 SGHRS, CDR2 YFSETQ. Here the CDR3 DNA reads TGCGCCAGCAGCTCACTTGGCAGCCAGGTTCCCTACGAGCAGTACTTC. Translated, it gives CASSSLGSQVPYEQYF.

This clonotype has just one count. J is TRBJ2-3 and V is TRBV15; D unclear. V was pared by 0 bases and J by 5 bases, with 15 bases between. The CDR3 contains 16 residues. The germline V gene has CDR1 LNHNV and CDR2 YYDKDF (reference sequence). The CDR3, as DNA: TGTGCCACCAGCAGAGATCGACGGGCCTGGGGAGATACGCAGTATTTT. Its translation is CATSRDRRAWGDTQYF.

This clonotype was seen repeatedly, ten times or more. This rearrangement joins TRBV6-6 to TRBJ2-1; 12 bases match TRBD2. V was pared by 8 bases and J by 4 bases, with 6 bases of the junction left unmatched. The length of the CDR3 is 15 residues. The germline gives CDR1 MNHNY, CDR2 SVGAGI (reference sequence). DNA for the CDR3: TGTGCCAGCGCTAGACTAGCGGGGGATTACAATGAGCAGTTCTTC. It is translated as CASARLAGDYNEQFF.

This clonotype was counted at least ten times. The V gene is TRBV12-3 or TRBV12-4, the J gene TRBJ2-5; D is undetermined. The CDR3 covers 12 residues. V shed 3 bases and J shed 5 bases, with 7 bases lying between them. The CDR3 coding sequence is TGTGCCAGCAGTTTCATGAGGGAGACCCAGTACTTC. Translated: CASSFMRETQYF.

Concerning this clonotype itself: A much larger clone differs by one base, so this may be a read error. The rearrangement links TRBV20-1 to TRBJ2-4; D is ambiguous. This CDR3 is 13 amino acids long. CDR1 and CDR2 (germline): DFQATT, SNEGSKA (reference sequence). The CDR3 DNA reads TGCAGTGCTATCCCTTCAGCCAAAAGCATTCAGTACTTC. It codes for CSAIPSAKSIQYF.

The rearrangement links TRBV7-2 to TRBJ1-2, with D possibly being TRBD1 (5 bases). The CDR3 extends over 13 amino acids. The V gene lost 4 bases and the J gene lost 7 bases, with 13 bases spanning the gap. Germline V gene sequence: CDR1 SGHTA, CDR2 FQGNSA. CDR3 amino acids: CASSSPVGVGYTF. The CDR3 DNA sequence: TGTGCCAGCAGCTCCCCGGTAGGGGTTGGCTACACCTTC.

This clonotype was recorded at least ten times. The gene calls are TRBV6-5 and TRBJ2-4, with D possibly TRBD2 on 7 matching bases. V lost 2 bases and J 3 bases, leaving 14 bases between the germline ends. The germline CDR1 and CDR2 sequences are MNHEY and SVGAGI. The CDR3 loop spans 16 amino acids. The DNA for the CDR3 is TGTGCCAGCAGTTACGGGGGGGGCCGAGGCAAAAACATTCAGTACTTC. Translated: CASSYGGGRGKNIQYF.

This clonotype was seen ten or more times. The J gene is TRBJ1-6, the V gene TRBV7-2; D is possibly TRBD1 (5 bases). Germline CDR1 SGHTA, CDR2 FQGNSA. The CDR3 totals 14 residues. V dropped 5 bases and J dropped 7 bases, with 12 bases sitting between them. CDR3 sequence: CASSRSQGNSPLHF. The DNA of the CDR3 is TGTGCCAGCAGCCGTTCGCAGGGCAATTCACCCCTCCACTTT.

Regarding this clonotype: This may come from a read error, since a much larger clone is one base off. The V call is TRBV10-1, the J call TRBJ2-5; perhaps TRBD1 as D (5 bases). This CDR3 has 15 residues. CDR1 WNHNN and CDR2 SYGVQD come from the germline V gene (reference sequence). Trimming removed 7 bases at V and 6 bases at J, with 21 bases between. CDR3 region: CASTWGRVPQQTQYF. Written as DNA, the CDR3 is TGCGCCAGCACTTGGGGCAGGGTTCCGCAACAGACCCAGTACTTC.

In this sample, this clonotype turned up many times. The rearrangement links TRBV12-3 or TRBV12-4 to TRBJ1-2, with no clear D. The CDR3 loop spans 16 amino acids. V dropped 1 base and J dropped 7 bases, with 19 bases sitting between them. The CDR3 nucleotides are TGTGCCAGCAGTTTAGGTGTGTTTAAATTGGACGGTGGCTACACCTTC. This gives the protein CASSLGVFKLDGGYTF.

The rearrangement uses TRBV4-3 and TRBJ1-1; D not resolved. Germline CDR1 and CDR2: LGHNA and YSLEER. There are 16 residues in the CDR3. V was trimmed by 0 bases and J by 5 bases, leaving 16 bases between them. CDR3: CASSQDRLGPKTEAFF. CDR3 nucleotides: TGCGCCAGCAGCCAAGATAGACTCGGACCGAAAACTGAAGCTTTCTTT.

The table lists this clonotype with many counts. This chain links TRBV10-3 with TRBJ2-3; unclear D gene. Trimming removed 2 bases at V and 4 bases at J, with 13 bases between. This CDR3 contains 15 residues. Germline-derived CDR1 and CDR2 are ENHRY and SYGVKD. The CDR3 spells CAISERSRVADTQYF. The DNA of the CDR3 is TGTGCCATCAGTGAGAGGAGTAGGGTTGCAGATACGCAGTATTTT.

This clonotype was picked up a small number of times. A read error may account for a junction end that differs from germline. The chain combines TRBV7-2 with TRBJ2-7; 8 bases are a match to TRBD2. The CDR3 is made up of 19 amino acids. Germline V CDR1 and CDR2: SGHTA, FQGNSA. For the CDR3, the DNA is TGTGCCAGCAGCTTAATGGAATCTTCAAGCGGGGGTTCTTCCTACGGGCAGTACTTC. Protein sequence: CASSLMESSSGGSSYGQYF.

This clonotype was observed at least ten times. V and J are TRBV12-3 or TRBV12-4 and TRBJ1-2, with D hard to call. V lost 6 bases, J lost 7 bases, and 15 bases lay in between. The CDR3 consists of 13 residues. CDR3 in DNA: TGTGCCAGCAGCTCATTTCAAGGTCGTGGCTACACCTTC. Translation: CASSSFQGRGYTF.

This CDR3 reads CASAGPKNIQYF. CDR3 DNA: TGTGCCAGTGCCGGGCCCAAAAACATTCAGTACTTC. The chain links TRBV28 to TRBJ2-4; no clear D. The V and J ends lost 9 bases and 2 bases respectively, with 8 bases between them. The CDR3 extends over 12 amino acids. CDR1 is MDHEN, CDR2 SYDVKM, per germline.

CDR3 sequence reads: CASSAYRDRSYEQYF. The CDR3 nucleotides read TGTGCCAGCAGTGCCTACCGGGACCGAAGCTACGAGCAGTACTTC. This chain uses TRBV27 with TRBJ2-7; TRBD1 or TRBD2 may be the D gene (5 bases each). Trimming took 5 bases from V and 3 from J, leaving 17 bases between them. The CDR3 loop spans 15 amino acids. Germline V gives CDR1 MNHEY, CDR2 SMNVEV (reference sequence).